The next 26 T cell receptor beta chains were all read from a single sample in a study of T cells in Graves' hyperthyroidism and ophthalmopathy. Amplified TCR beta CDR3 regions came from RNA transcripts. When the TCR CDR3 underwent first-round RT-PCR, the HTBI primer set was used. MiXCR, applied by TCRdb to the multiplex PCR reads, yields one record per CDR3 protein. Of 350,000 to 400,000 distinct CDR3 sequences listed, approximately 14% are singletons. What was sequenced was blood. The receptors were gathered from a woman aged 55-75 years with Graves' hyperthyroidism.

This clonotype has ten or more counts. CDR3 DNA sequence: TGTGCCAGCTCAGCAGGACAGGGGGCCGGGGCCAACGTCCTGACTTTC. Protein product: CASSAGQGAGANVLTF. The chain is built from TRBV18 and TRBJ2-6; 11 bases line up with TRBD1. This CDR3 spans 16 amino acids. The germline CDR1 and CDR2 sequences are KGHSH and LQKENI. The J segment lost 4 bases and the V segment lost 5 bases, leaving 4 bases of the junction unmatched.

This clonotype was seen repeatedly, ten times or more. The V and J genes are TRBV30 and TRBJ2-1; D is unresolved. Germline V CDR1 and CDR2: GTSNPN, SVGIG (reference sequence). CDR3 size: 13 residues. With 1 base removed from V and 6 bases from J, the gap between germline ends came to 10 bases. Here the CDR3 DNA reads TGTGCCTGGAGTGCCAGTCTGCCCAATGAGCAGTTCTTC. Amino acid sequence: CAWSASLPNEQFF.

This clonotype occurred many times. V and J are TRBV24-1 and TRBJ2-1; TRBD2 aligns across 14 bases. Germline values: CDR1 KGHDR, CDR2 SFDVKD. The CDR3 has 14 amino acids. The ends lost 9 bases at V and 7 bases at J; junction bases unmatched: 4. The DNA of the CDR3 is TGTGCCACCGCGGGGACTAGCGGGAGTAATGAGCAGTTCTTC. Encoded protein: CATAGTSGSNEQFF.

This clonotype was observed a handful of times. This CDR3 reads CASNAVGLGLAGDEQYF. For the CDR3, the DNA is TGTGCCAGCAACGCCGTAGGGTTGGGACTAGCGGGAGACGAGCAGTACTTC. The chain links TRBV6-1 to TRBJ2-7, with 14 bases identical to TRBD2. Unmatched junction bases numbered 13, after V lost 7 bases and J lost 5 bases. CDR3 length: 17 amino acids. CDR1 and CDR2 (germline): MNHNS, SASEGT.

This clonotype was counted ten times or more. The chain carries TRBV27 and TRBJ2-3; D uncertain. Germline lookup yields CDR1 MNHEY and CDR2 SMNVEV (reference sequence). The CDR3 spans 13 residues. The CDR3 DNA is TGTGCATCCATCGACCCCAGCACAGATACGCAGTATTTT. This translates into CASIDPSTDTQYF.

This clonotype has at least ten counts. The chain is built from TRBV7-3 and TRBJ2-1; tentatively, D is TRBD1 or TRBD2 (7 bases each). With 5 bases removed from V and 1 base from J, the gap between germline ends came to 21 bases. Germline V gives CDR1 SGHTA, CDR2 FQGTGA. CDR3 length equals 18 residues. The CDR3 protein is CASSPGGMGGSSYNEQFF. DNA of the CDR3: TGTGCCAGCAGCCCAGGGGGTATGGGCGGGAGTTCCTACAATGAGCAGTTCTTC.

This clonotype was seen a few times. The chain couples TRBV27 to TRBJ1-5; 7 nucleotides agree with TRBD1. Trimming at V came to 7 bases and at J to 4 bases, leaving 16 bases not matched to a gene. This CDR3 has 17 amino acids. The germline V gene has CDR1 MNHEY and CDR2 SMNVEV (reference sequence). The CDR3 is CASIETEEGGLNQPQHF. CDR3 DNA: TGTGCCAGCATCGAAACAGAGGAAGGGGGCCTAAATCAGCCCCAGCATTTT.

There are a few counts of this clonotype. V is TRBV19 and J is TRBJ2-4; 10 bases are a match to TRBD1. The germline CDR1 and CDR2 sequences are LNHDA and SQIVND (reference sequence). This CDR3 region has 13 residues. The trim removed 5 bases at V and 7 bases at J, leaving 2 bases unmatched. The CDR3 here is CASSGTGVNIQYF. CDR3 coding DNA: TGTGCCAGTAGTGGGACAGGGGTTAACATTCAGTACTTC.

The sample holds many counts of this clonotype. The J gene is TRBJ2-3, the V gene TRBV11-3; D unclear. This CDR3 has 14 amino acids. V was cut by 5 bases and J by 0 bases, with 9 bases left in between. CDR1 and CDR2 (germline): SGHNT, YENEEA. CDR3 nucleotides: TGTGCCAGCAGCGCACGAGCTAGCACAGATACGCAGTATTTT. Amino acid sequence: CASSARASTDTQYF.

The table lists this clonotype with a few counts. The rearrangement links TRBV4-2 to TRBJ1-2; D not certain. The CDR3 runs 15 residues. The V and J ends lost 0 bases and 2 bases respectively, with 10 bases between them. Germline V lookup: CDR1 LGHNA, CDR2 YNFKEQ. CDR3 sequence (DNA): TGTGCCAGCAGCCAAGACGGCAGTGAGAACTATGGCTACACCTTC. Its translation: CASSQDGSENYGYTF.

This clonotype was detected many times. The chain recombines TRBV5-1 with TRBJ2-2; 8 nucleotides match TRBD2. V shed 1 base and J 0 bases; nucleotides not matched to a gene: 5. The germline V gene has CDR1 SGHRS and CDR2 YFSETQ. The CDR3 is 17 residues long. The CDR3 is CASSLQGLASNTGELFF. The CDR3 bases are TGCGCCAGCAGCTTGCAAGGACTAGCTTCGAACACCGGGGAGCTGTTTTTT. The full variable domain, completed using reference TRBV5-1 and TRBJ2-2, is KAGVTQTPRYLIKTRGQQVTLSCSPISGHRSVSWYQQTPGQGLQFLFEYFSETQRNKGNFPGRFSGRQFSNSRSEMNVSTLELGDSALYLCASSLQGLASNTGELFFGEGSRLTVL.

This clonotype was observed a few times. The J gene is TRBJ1-4, the V gene TRBV11-2, with 10 bases fitting TRBD1. The CDR3 runs to 14 residues. Trimming took 5 bases from V and 10 from J; bases not matched to a gene: 7. Per the germline V gene, CDR1 is SGHAT and CDR2 is FQNNGV. CDR3 amino acids: CASSPGTGDGKLFF. The CDR3 coding sequence is TGTGCCAGCAGCCCCGGGACAGGGGATGGAAAACTGTTTTTT.

Ten or more counts support this clonotype. V usage is TRBV28 and J usage is TRBJ2-1; D is undetermined. CDR3 length: 12 residues. CDR1 is MDHEN and CDR2 is SYDVKM in the germline V gene. V shed 4 bases and J shed 9 bases, with 10 bases lying between them. CDR3: CASSSHVGEQFF. DNA of the CDR3: TGTGCCAGCAGTTCCCATGTGGGTGAGCAGTTCTTC. Complete variable domain (other parts from reference TRBV28 and TRBJ2-1): DVKVTQSSRYLVKRTGEKVFLECVQDMDHENMFWYRQDPGLGLRLIYFSYDVKMKEKGDIPEGYSVSREKKERFSLILESASTNQTSMYLCASSSHVGEQFFGPGTRLTVL.

This clonotype has at least ten counts. The genes are TRBV7-9 and TRBJ2-1; perhaps TRBD2 as D (5 bases). Looked up from germline, CDR1 is SEHNR and CDR2 is FQNEAQ (reference sequence). Trimming removed 5 bases at V and 5 bases at J, with 7 bases between. CDR3 length: 12 residues. This CDR3 is CASSLSDNEQFF. For the CDR3, the DNA is TGTGCCAGCAGCCTTAGCGACAATGAGCAGTTCTTC. Full variable domain (outside the CDR3, taken from reference TRBV7-9 and TRBJ2-1): DTGVSQNPRHKITKRGQNVTFRCDPISEHNRLYWYRQTLGQGPEFLTYFQNEAQLEKSRLLSDRFSAERPKGSFSTLEIQRTEQGDSAMYLCASSLSDNEQFFGPGTRLTVL.

The table lists this clonotype with many counts. The rearrangement joins TRBV20-1 to TRBJ2-7; 9 bases match TRBD1. V was clipped by 5 bases and J by 3 bases; unmatched bases: 5. This CDR3 has 13 amino acids. Germline CDR1 reads DFQATT; CDR2 reads SNEGSKA (reference sequence). The CDR3: CSAAQGAVYEQYF. CDR3 sequence (DNA): TGCAGTGCTGCACAGGGGGCGGTCTACGAGCAGTACTTC.

This clonotype has at least ten counts. The V call is TRBV3-1, the J call TRBJ2-7; D uncertain. The V and J ends lost 4 bases and 1 base respectively, with 11 bases between them. The CDR3 length is 14 residues. CDR1 and CDR2 (germline): LGHDT, YNNKEL (reference sequence). Here the CDR3 DNA reads TGTGCCAGCAGCCCCGGGCCGGCTTCCTACGAGCAGTACTTC. Its translation: CASSPGPASYEQYF.

This clonotype was seen at least ten times. The chain carries TRBV11-2 and TRBJ1-2, with 8 positions matching TRBD1. CDR1 is SGHAT and CDR2 is FQNNGV in the germline V gene. V was pared by 4 bases and J by 7 bases, with 11 bases of the junction left unmatched. The CDR3 covers 15 residues. CDR3 sequence: CASSSPWTGQGGYTF. The CDR3 DNA sequence: TGTGCCAGCAGCTCCCCATGGACAGGGCAAGGTGGCTACACCTTC.

This clonotype has a count of ten or more. The V gene is TRBV2, the J gene TRBJ1-5; D ambiguous. The CDR3 is 16 amino acids. Germline CDR1 is SNHLY and CDR2 is FYNNEI. The V end was cut by 6 bases, the J end by 4 bases, with 19 bases between. The CDR3 loop is CASSPTFRKANQPQHF. CDR3 nucleotide sequence: TGTGCCAGCAGCCCCACATTTCGGAAGGCAAATCAGCCCCAGCATTTT.

V and J are TRBV5-4 and TRBJ2-3; 7 bases align to TRBD1. This CDR3 has 13 residues. The V and J ends lost 3 bases and 8 bases, in that order; junction bases with no gene match: 6. The V gene's germline CDR1 is SGHNT and CDR2 YYREEE (reference sequence). The CDR3 region has the DNA TGTGCCAGCAGCTCGACAGGGACGGGTACGCAGTATTTT. It specifies CASSSTGTGTQYF.

This chain links TRBV6-1 with TRBJ2-7; 10 bases are shared with TRBD2. The CDR3 spans 14 residues. CDR1 and CDR2 (germline): MNHNS, SASEGT. Trimming removed 8 bases from V and 0 bases from J; junction bases left unmatched: 4. DNA for the CDR3: TGTGCCAGCCCTAGCGGGAGCAGCTCCTACGAGCAGTACTTC. Translating gives CASPSGSSSYEQYF.

This clonotype was counted only a few times. J is TRBJ1-5 and V is TRBV7-9, with D unresolved. Germline V gene data show CDR1 as SEHNR and CDR2 as FQNEAQ (reference sequence). CDR3 size: 13 residues. Trimming took 1 base from V and 4 from J, leaving 5 bases between them. CDR3 in amino acids: CASSLELNQPQHF. In DNA, the CDR3 is TGTGCCAGCAGCTTAGAATTGAATCAGCCCCAGCATTTT.

The table lists this clonotype with many counts. The CDR3 nucleotides are TGTGCCAGTAGTAATACCGGGACAGGGAGGACCCAGTACTTC. Protein product: CASSNTGTGRTQYF. The chain employs TRBV19 and TRBJ2-5; 9 nucleotides line up with TRBD1. CDR3 size: 14 residues. Trimming took 4 bases from V and 7 from J; bases not matched to a gene: 7. Germline CDR1 reads LNHDA; CDR2 reads SQIVND (reference sequence).

This clonotype was seen repeatedly, ten times or more. Written as DNA, the CDR3 is TGTGCCAGCAGCGTAGGGGGGGGCTCCGAGCAGTACTTC. The encoded protein is CASSVGGGSEQYF. This chain links TRBV9 with TRBJ2-7; perhaps TRBD2 as D (7 bases). V was clipped by 0 bases and J by 6 bases, with 10 bases between them. The CDR3 loop spans 13 amino acids. Germline lookup yields CDR1 SGDLS and CDR2 YYNGEE.

The V and J genes are TRBV5-1 and TRBJ2-7, with 9 bases identical to TRBD2. CDR3 length equals 15 residues. V lost 0 bases and J lost 6; bases outside the gene matches: 7. CDR1 is SGHRS and CDR2 is YFSETQ in the germline V gene. The CDR3 loop reads CASSLVVAGDVEQYF. The CDR3 coding sequence is TGCGCCAGCAGCTTGGTGGTAGCGGGAGACGTCGAGCAGTACTTC.

This clonotype came up many times. J is TRBJ2-1 and V is TRBV28, with 9 bases aligning to TRBD2. Germline CDR1 MDHEN, CDR2 SYDVKM. The CDR3 sequence is 16 residues long. V trimming: 7 bases; J trimming: 7 bases; junction bases outside the gene matches: 14. CDR3 DNA: TGTGCCAGCACTAAGGGGGCCGCGGGAGGGTTGAATGAGCAGTTCTTC. Protein sequence: CASTKGAAGGLNEQFF.

V gene TRBV20-1 combines with J gene TRBJ1-2, with D perhaps TRBD1 (6 bases). In germline, CDR1 is DFQATT, CDR2 SNEGSKA (reference sequence). The CDR3 spans 14 residues. Trimming shortened V by 5 bases and J by 0 bases, and 13 bases separated the two germline ends. The CDR3 here is CSALGTRANYGYTF. The CDR3 DNA sequence: TGCAGTGCTTTAGGGACAAGAGCTAACTATGGCTACACCTTC.